This T cell receptor (beta chain) stems from a study of PD-L1 blockade in urothelial cancer. Study-wide context: The number of prior chemotherapy regimens per patient was 0 to 3. T cell content in blood samples showed a median of about 140,000.

Time point: pretreatment peripheral blood. The CDR3 is 12 amino acids. Trimming stripped 3 bases from V and 6 bases from J, with 11 bases between. The V gene's germline CDR1 is SQVTM and CDR2 ANQGSEA. Each PCR had synthetic TCR analog templates added to it as a spike-in. Sequencing was performed with immunoSEQ multiplex PCR; in TCRdb, only in-frame clones are kept and a portion is missing. Of 98,000 or so clones listed, around 90% are singletons. This sequence was found in a man in his 60s with urothelial cancer. The chain couples TRBV29-1 to TRBJ1-2; tentative D call: TRBD1 (5 bases). Sequences were derived from PBMCs, sampled around atezolizumab (anti-PD-L1) treatment. The CDR3 reads CSVEGGSHGYTF. The CDR3 DNA is TGCAGCGTTGAGGGGGGATCGCATGGCTACACCTTC.